This paragraph reports one TCR beta chain. These data come from a study of blood T cell repertoires in COVID-19. Method: immunoSEQ multiplex PCR; TCRdb's copy keeps in-frame clones and lacks some. Counted here are over 250,000 clones, roughly nine tenths occurring once; the ten biggest clones make up roughly 4%. V was clipped by 1 base and J by 8 bases, with 14 bases between them. CDR3 length: 14 residues. Germline CDR1 MNHEY, CDR2 SMNVEV (reference sequence). Sequencing used peripheral blood. This clonotype was obtained from a man in his fifties or sixties who had recovered from COVID-19. The chain is built from TRBV27 and TRBJ1-2; D uncertain. The CDR3 coding sequence is TGTGCCAGCAGTTTATATCCCACCGCGGGGGGCTACACCTTC. This encodes CASSLYPTAGGYTF.